This T cell receptor (beta chain) was found in a study of T cell responses to AZD1222 COVID-19 vaccine. Study findings and constraints: Following two doses of AZD1222, Spike-specific TCR breadth and depth rose. The peak T cell response came first, and repertoires were sampled only after it. Seropositive at baseline were only a handful of AZD1222 recipients. Nearly half of spike-specific TCRs reportedly target variant regions that are unmutated in the B.1.351 and B.1.1.7 variants.

Germline CDR1 and CDR2: MDHEN and SYDVKM. The CDR3 contains 13 residues. With V trimmed by 7 bases and J by 3 bases, 4 bases remained unmatched. To note about this clone: The antigen remains unidentified.

Some clones are missing from TCRdb's copy, which holds only in-frame ones; the method was immunoSEQ multiplex PCR. Found here are under 300,000 clones, more than 85% of them singletons; the top ten hold 0.5% to 0.65%. The source of this sequence is an adult in good health. Here the sequenced sample was peripheral blood, taken on day 0 of AZD1222 vaccination. V is TRBV28 and J is TRBJ2-7; TRBD2 matches 9 bases. The CDR3 region has the DNA TGTGCCAGCACCCTGACTAGCGGCTACGAGCAGTACTTC. Its translation is CASTLTSGYEQYF.